This TCR beta chain was profiled in a study of regulatory T cells in long-lasting Graves disease. V was pared by 9 bases and J by 7 bases, with 12 bases between. The CDR3 has 11 residues. As to time point: persistent/refractory GD, antithyroid drugs over 5 years with positive TRAb. RNA extracted from PBMCs served as the sequencing template. This clonotype was recorded many times. To make TCR beta libraries, researchers used iRepertoire HTBI primers and Arm-PCR of CDR3 regions. TCRdb reprocessed the multiplex PCR reads via MiXCR and lists one record per CDR3 protein. This table holds some 440,000 distinct CDR3 sequences, less than 25% found once.

The specimen was peripheral blood mononuclear cells (PBMCs), collected when the disease was refractory, from a patient treated with antithyroid drugs. This chain joins TRBV12-3 or TRBV12-4 and TRBJ2-5, with D unclear. This clonotype was obtained from a female donor with Graves disease. As DNA, the CDR3 is TGTGCCAGTGGAATAGAGCGGACCCAGTACTTC. The encoded protein is CASGIERTQYF.